These 26 T cell receptor beta chains share one sample of origin, sequenced in a study of spatial heterogeneity in lung cancer. TCRdb reanalysed the 5' RACE reads using MiXCR and keeps one entry per CDR3 protein. Of some 110,000 distinct CDR3 sequences in the sample, 12% are singletons; the top ten hold over 15%. Indicated time point: blood at routine non-recurrence follow-up after resection. Without sorting, whole RNA was sequenced from tumor, nontumor lung or frozen PBMC. The material was PBMCs, obtained at follow-up. The receptors were sampled from a male donor with early-stage non-small cell lung cancer.

The sample holds a few counts of this clonotype. The V and J genes are TRBV18 and TRBJ1-1, with TRBD1 as a possible D gene (6 bases). Germline V gene data show CDR1 as KGHSH and CDR2 as LQKENI. The V gene lost 3 bases and the J gene lost 1 base, with 9 bases spanning the gap. CDR3 length: 14 residues. CDR3 region: CASSPRQENTEAFF. The CDR3 DNA reads as TGTGCCAGCTCACCCCGACAGGAGAACACTGAAGCTTTCTTT. The full variable domain, its missing parts supplied by reference TRBV18 and TRBJ1-1, is NAGVMQNPRHLVRRRGQEARLRCSPMKGHSHVYWYRQLPEEGLKFMVYLQKENIIDESGMPKERFSAEFPKEGPSILRIQQVVRGDSAAYFCASSPRQENTEAFFGQGTRLTVV.

Only a few counts were recorded for this clonotype. The chain employs TRBV15 and TRBJ2-7; 10 nucleotides align to TRBD1. The trim removed 1 base at V and 0 bases at J, leaving 6 bases unmatched. Germline CDR1 reads LNHNV; CDR2 reads YYDKDF (reference sequence). CDR3 length equals 17 residues. CDR3 coding DNA: TGTGCCACCAGCAGAGTTGGGACAGGGGTACTCTCCTACGAGCAGTACTTC. Its translation is CATSRVGTGVLSYEQYF.

The V and J genes are TRBV9 and TRBJ2-1, with D possibly called TRBD1 or TRBD2 (6 bases each). Germline CDR1 reads SGDLS; CDR2 reads YYNGEE. With 6 bases removed from V and 8 bases from J, the gap between germline ends came to 15 bases. The CDR3 length is 13 residues. The CDR3 here is CASNQGGGDEQFF. The CDR3 DNA is TGTGCCAGCAACCAAGGGGGAGGTGATGAGCAGTTCTTC.

This clonotype has ten or more counts. The rearrangement joins TRBV6-6 to TRBJ2-7; a possible D gene is TRBD2 (10 bases). The V and J ends lost 6 bases and 5 bases respectively, with 17 bases between them. The CDR3 has 14 amino acids. The V gene's germline CDR1 is MNHNY and CDR2 SVGAGI (reference sequence). DNA for the CDR3: TGTGCCAGCAGACTAGCGGGACAGGGCGACGAGCAGTACTTC. Translation: CASRLAGQGDEQYF.

This clonotype was seen repeatedly, ten times or more. The gene calls are TRBV5-1 and TRBJ1-2; D gene ambiguous. The CDR3 runs to 13 residues. V was pared by 1 base and J by 5 bases, with 9 bases between. Germline V lookup: CDR1 SGHRS, CDR2 YFSETQ. Here the CDR3 DNA reads TGCGCCAGCAGCTTGTCAGACCTATATGGCTACACCTTC. It is translated as CASSLSDLYGYTF.

In its sample, this clonotype was seen many times. The chain carries TRBV4-1 and TRBJ1-2; maybe TRBD1 (6 bases). Germline assignment: CDR1 MGHRA and CDR2 YSYEKL. This CDR3 has 18 amino acids. The V and J ends lost 4 bases and 3 bases respectively, with 24 bases between them. The CDR3 sequence is CASSRGRARGVKDYGYTF. In nucleotides, the CDR3 is TGCGCCAGCAGCCGTGGCCGGGCCAGGGGAGTCAAGGACTATGGCTACACCTTC.

The chain links TRBV7-2 to TRBJ2-5; perhaps TRBD2 as D (5 bases). The CDR3 has 12 residues. V was clipped by 4 bases and J by 8 bases, with 11 bases between them. Germline values: CDR1 SGHTA, CDR2 FQGNSA. The DNA for the CDR3 is TGTGCCAGCAGCTCAGAGCGGCTAACCCAGTACTTC. This codes for CASSSERLTQYF.

The table lists this clonotype with many counts. The chain links TRBV29-1 to TRBJ1-4; D possibly corresponds to TRBD1 (5 bases). CDR1 and CDR2 from the germline V gene are SQVTM and ANQGSEA. Trimming stripped 4 bases from V and 8 bases from J, with 23 bases between. The CDR3 loop spans 16 amino acids. The CDR3 region has the DNA TGCAGCGTTGGGGGCCTGGGTCAGGCACGGGACGAAAAACTGTTTTTT. It yields the protein CSVGGLGQARDEKLFF.

This clonotype was detected a few times. The CDR3 sequence is CRVTGGFGYEQYF. Here the CDR3 DNA reads TGCAGAGTGACAGGGGGCTTTGGGTACGAGCAGTACTTC. This chain joins TRBV20-1 and TRBJ2-7; TRBD1 matches at 10 bases. Germline CDR1 DFQATT, CDR2 SNEGSKA (reference sequence). The CDR3 is made up of 13 amino acids.

The chain employs TRBV20-1 and TRBJ2-1; D unresolved. From germline, CDR1 is DFQATT and CDR2 SNEGSKA (reference sequence). This CDR3 is built from 13 residues. V was pared by 2 bases and J by 2 bases, with 7 bases between. The chain's CDR3 is CSARRVTYNEQFF. The CDR3 DNA sequence: TGCAGTGCTAGAAGAGTTACCTACAATGAGCAGTTCTTC.

This clonotype has more than one count but fewer than ten. The V and J genes are TRBV7-2 and TRBJ1-1, with 7 bases matching TRBD1. CDR1 is SGHTA, CDR2 FQGNSA, per germline. The trim removed 5 bases at V and 3 bases at J, leaving 6 bases unmatched. The CDR3 is 14 amino acids. Written as DNA, the CDR3 is TGTGCCAGCAGCCAAGACAGGGTTCACACTGAAGCTTTCTTT. Encoded protein: CASSQDRVHTEAFF.

This clonotype was seen at least ten times. CDR3 sequence: CATSTVSGVTDTQYF. CDR3 coding DNA: TGTGCCACCAGCACAGTTAGCGGCGTCACAGATACGCAGTATTTT. V is TRBV15 and J is TRBJ2-3, with a weak D call TRBD2 (6 bases). V lost 4 bases and J 2 bases, leaving 13 bases between the germline ends. The CDR3 spans 15 residues. Germline CDR1 LNHNV, CDR2 YYDKDF (reference sequence).

This clonotype was counted many times. The genes are TRBV10-3 and TRBJ1-5, with D perhaps TRBD1 (6 bases). From germline, CDR1 is ENHRY and CDR2 SYGVKD. The length of the CDR3 is 15 residues. Trimming took 6 bases from V and 0 from J, leaving 12 bases between them. CDR3 DNA sequence: TGTGCCATCAGCCGGGACAAGTATAGCAATCAGCCCCAGCATTTT. Translating gives CAISRDKYSNQPQHF.

V is TRBV18 and J is TRBJ1-1; D is unresolved. Germline assignment: CDR1 KGHSH and CDR2 LQKENI. The V end lost 6 bases, the J end lost 8 bases, and 10 bases lay between the germline ends. This CDR3 contains 11 residues. The CDR3 here is CASSPREEAFF. For the CDR3, the DNA is TGTGCCAGCTCCCCAAGGGAGGAAGCTTTCTTT.

This clonotype was seen ten or more times. This chain joins TRBV7-9 and TRBJ1-1; 8 bases agree with TRBD1. Trimming at V came to 5 bases and at J to 10 bases, leaving 3 bases not matched to a gene. Germline-derived CDR1 and CDR2 are SEHNR and FQNEAQ (reference sequence). This CDR3 comprises 11 residues. The CDR3 sequence: CASSPDRGAFF. As DNA, the CDR3 is TGTGCCAGCAGCCCAGACAGGGGAGCTTTCTTT.

This clonotype appeared a few times. In nucleotides, the CDR3 is TGCGCCAGCAGGGACAGGCAGAACACTGAAGCTTTCTTT. The encoded protein is CASRDRQNTEAFF. The chain couples TRBV10-2 to TRBJ1-1; 7 bases agree with TRBD1. CDR1 is WSHSY, CDR2 SAAADI, per germline. The CDR3 covers 13 residues. Germline trimming cut 6 bases from V and 1 base from J; bases unmatched to any gene: 2.

This clonotype was counted only a few times. The chain employs TRBV6-5 and TRBJ2-7; 7 bases are a match to TRBD1. V trimming: 3 bases; J trimming: 1 base; junction bases outside the gene matches: 9. The CDR3 has 16 amino acids. Germline V CDR1 and CDR2: MNHEY, SVGAGI. In DNA form, the CDR3 reads TGTGCCAGCAGTTATTCGGGGCACAGGGGATCCTACGAGCAGTACTTC. Amino acids: CASSYSGHRGSYEQYF.

In its sample, this clonotype was seen many times. The chain is built from TRBV29-1 and TRBJ2-7; 7 bases map to TRBD2. Germline V CDR1 and CDR2: SQVTM, ANQGSEA. The CDR3 is made up of 13 amino acids. V shed 4 bases and J 2 bases; nucleotides not matched to a gene: 5. CDR3 in amino acids: CSVGGRAAYEQYF. The CDR3 DNA sequence: TGCAGCGTTGGGGGGAGGGCGGCCTACGAGCAGTACTTC.

This clonotype has only a few counts. The chain carries TRBV7-9 and TRBJ1-4; a weak D match, TRBD1 (5 bases). The CDR3 is 13 residues long. V was pared by 8 bases and J by 3 bases, with 10 bases between. Germline V gene sequence: CDR1 SEHNR, CDR2 FQNEAQ (reference sequence). CDR3 in amino acids: CASPQGANEKLFF. CDR3 nucleotide sequence: TGTGCCAGCCCCCAGGGCGCTAATGAAAAACTGTTTTTT.

The CDR3 reads CASSLKPLDEQFF. As DNA, the CDR3 is TGTGCCAGCAGTTTAAAGCCCTTAGATGAGCAGTTCTTC. This rearrangement joins TRBV27 to TRBJ2-1, with D unclear. CDR1 and CDR2 (germline): MNHEY, SMNVEV (reference sequence). V was clipped by 2 bases and J by 8 bases, with 10 bases between them. There are 13 residues in the CDR3.

This clonotype was seen ten or more times. This chain connects TRBV10-2 to TRBJ1-1; tentatively, D is TRBD1 (6 bases). The germline V and J ends were trimmed by 3 bases and 11 bases, with 16 bases remaining between them. The CDR3 covers 13 residues. Germline V gene data show CDR1 as WSHSY and CDR2 as SAAADI. The CDR3 loop reads CASSETGLTRAFF. The CDR3 nucleotides are TGCGCCAGCAGTGAAACAGGGTTAACTAGGGCTTTCTTT.

This clonotype was counted many times. V and J are TRBV20-1 and TRBJ2-3; TRBD2 aligns across 12 bases. Germline CDR1 and CDR2: DFQATT and SNEGSKA (reference sequence). The CDR3 runs to 17 residues. After removal of 1 base from V and 0 bases from J, the junction contained 5 bases not matched to a gene. CDR3 nucleotides: TGCAGTGCTAGAGCCCCCGGACTAGCGGGGAGCACAGATACGCAGTATTTT. This sequence encodes CSARAPGLAGSTDTQYF.

V gene TRBV4-3 combines with J gene TRBJ2-3; D may be TRBD2 (5 bases). V shed 0 bases and J shed 3 bases, with 10 bases lying between them. CDR3 length: 15 residues. The germline V gene encodes CDR1 LGHNA and CDR2 YSLEER. The CDR3 DNA reads as TGCGCCAGCAGCCAAGATCAGTGGGAGACAGATACGCAGTATTTT. This translates into CASSQDQWETDTQYF.

This sequence joins TRBV5-1 and TRBJ1-1, with D tentatively TRBD1 (5 bases). The V gene lost 2 bases and the J gene lost 1 base, with 9 bases spanning the gap. Germline loops: CDR1 SGHRS, CDR2 YFSETQ. The CDR3 is made up of 14 amino acids. CDR3 bases: TGCGCCAGCAGCTTTACAGGAGGGAACACTGAAGCTTTCTTT. This encodes CASSFTGGNTEAFF.

In its sample, this clonotype was seen a few times. The chain recombines TRBV20-1 with TRBJ1-1; D unresolved. Deletions cut 6 bases from V and 2 bases from J, with 7 bases between. The CDR3 covers 11 residues. The germline V gene encodes CDR1 DFQATT and CDR2 SNEGSKA (reference sequence). The chain's CDR3 is CSAPDNTEAFF. CDR3 DNA: TGCAGTGCCCCAGATAACACTGAAGCTTTCTTT.

This clonotype has at least ten counts. The V call is TRBV5-4, the J call TRBJ2-1, with D unresolved. V shed 0 bases and J shed 10 bases, with 8 bases lying between them. This CDR3 region has 12 residues. Germline loops: CDR1 SGHNT, CDR2 YYREEE (reference sequence). This CDR3 reads CASSLGLGEQFF. In nucleotides, the CDR3 is TGTGCCAGCAGCTTGGGGCTAGGAGAGCAGTTCTTC.